This T cell receptor (beta chain) is from a study of post-analysis software for immune sequencing data. Whole-study context: Progressive-relapsing, secondary progressive and relapsing-remitting multiple sclerosis were among the disease courses included. Study conclusions and caveats: Pronounced co-clustering by F measure was evident among identically batched samples. Among five TRBV segments more frequent in patients than controls were TRBV5-6, TRBV5-1 and TRBV20-1. Normalized Chao1 diversity in multiple sclerosis patients fell significantly below that of controls.

V shed 5 bases, J shed 5 bases, and the junction held 6 bases outside the gene matches. The CDR3 extends over 14 amino acids. This clonotype was counted a single time. What it recognizes is unknown. Built from TCR beta cDNA, the libraries had unique molecular identifiers in them. Input amounts of roughly 0.85 to 10 million T cells were used. These gave roughly 0.5 million cDNA molecules, so each molecule approximated one T cell. TCRdb used MiXCR to reprocess the PCR reads, holding one entry per CDR3 protein. The sample includes 450,000 to 700,000 distinct CDR3 sequences, roughly 47% of them seen just once.

Sequenced sample: blood. The sequence came from a girl aged 10 to 17 with multiple sclerosis. The rearrangement uses TRBV12-3 or TRBV12-4 and TRBJ1-2; the match to TRBD1 covers 9 bases. Here the CDR3 DNA reads TGTGCCAGCAGTCGATCCGGGACAGGGTATGGCTACACCTTC. Amino acid sequence: CASSRSGTGYGYTF.